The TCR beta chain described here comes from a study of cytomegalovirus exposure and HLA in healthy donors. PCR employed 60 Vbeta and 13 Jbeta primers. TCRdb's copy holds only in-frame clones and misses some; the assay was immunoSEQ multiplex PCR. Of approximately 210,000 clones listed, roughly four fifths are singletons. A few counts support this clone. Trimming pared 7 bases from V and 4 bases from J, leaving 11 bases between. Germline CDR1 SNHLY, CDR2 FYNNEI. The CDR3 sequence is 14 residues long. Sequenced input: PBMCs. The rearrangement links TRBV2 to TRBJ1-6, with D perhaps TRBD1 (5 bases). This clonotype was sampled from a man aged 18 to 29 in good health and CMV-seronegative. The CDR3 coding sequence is TGTGCCAGCACCGGACGGGGGTATAATTCACCCCTCCACTTT. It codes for CASTGRGYNSPLHF.